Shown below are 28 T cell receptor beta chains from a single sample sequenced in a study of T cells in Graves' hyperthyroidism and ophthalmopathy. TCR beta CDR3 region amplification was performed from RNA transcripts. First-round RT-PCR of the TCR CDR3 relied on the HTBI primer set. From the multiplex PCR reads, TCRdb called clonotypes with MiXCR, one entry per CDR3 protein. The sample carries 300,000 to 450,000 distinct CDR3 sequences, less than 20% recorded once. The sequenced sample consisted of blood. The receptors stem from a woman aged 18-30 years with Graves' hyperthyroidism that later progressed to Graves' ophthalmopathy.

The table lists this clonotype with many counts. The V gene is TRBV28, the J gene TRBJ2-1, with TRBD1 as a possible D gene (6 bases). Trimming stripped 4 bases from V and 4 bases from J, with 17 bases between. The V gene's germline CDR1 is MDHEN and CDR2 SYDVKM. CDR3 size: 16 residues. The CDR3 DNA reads TGTGCCAGCAGTTGGTTGACAGGACTCCCTTACAATGAGCAGTTCTTC. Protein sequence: CASSWLTGLPYNEQFF.

For the CDR3, the DNA is TGTGCCAGCAGCTTATTTGCGGGAATGGGGACCGGGGAGCTGTTTTTT. It codes for CASSLFAGMGTGELFF. This chain uses TRBV7-8 with TRBJ2-2; possibly TRBD2 for D (6 bases). Deletions cut 2 bases from V and 5 bases from J, with 15 bases between. Germline V gene sequence: CDR1 SGHVS, CDR2 FQNEAQ. The CDR3 totals 16 residues.

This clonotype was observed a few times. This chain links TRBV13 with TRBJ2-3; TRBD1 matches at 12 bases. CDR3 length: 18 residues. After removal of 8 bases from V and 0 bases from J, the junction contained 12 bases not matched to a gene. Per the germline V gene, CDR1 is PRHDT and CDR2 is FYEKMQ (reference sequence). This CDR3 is CASAGQGAWRESTDTQYF. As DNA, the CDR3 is TGTGCCAGCGCGGGACAGGGGGCTTGGCGGGAGAGCACAGATACGCAGTATTTT.

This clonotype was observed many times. The DNA of the CDR3 is TGTGCCAGCAGCACAAGTGGGACAGGGATGGGCCGAAACATTCAGTACTTC. This translates into CASSTSGTGMGRNIQYF. V is TRBV7-9 and J is TRBJ2-4, with 9 bases matching TRBD1. Germline V gene data show CDR1 as SEHNR and CDR2 as FQNEAQ (reference sequence). There are 17 residues in the CDR3. V lost 5 bases and J lost 6; bases outside the gene matches: 14.

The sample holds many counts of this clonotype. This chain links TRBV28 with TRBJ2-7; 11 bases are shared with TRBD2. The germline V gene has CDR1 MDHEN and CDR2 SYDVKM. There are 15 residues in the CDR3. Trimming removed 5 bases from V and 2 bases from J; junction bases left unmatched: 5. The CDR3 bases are TGTGCCAGCAGTGGTAGCGGGAGGGCAACCTACGAGCAGTACTTC. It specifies CASSGSGRATYEQYF.

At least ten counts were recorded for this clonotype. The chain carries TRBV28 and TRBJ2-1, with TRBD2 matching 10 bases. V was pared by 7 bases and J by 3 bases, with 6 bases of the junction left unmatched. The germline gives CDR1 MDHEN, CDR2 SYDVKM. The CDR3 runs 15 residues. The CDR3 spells CASNQAGGSYNEQFF. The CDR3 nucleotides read TGTGCCAGCAATCAAGCGGGAGGGAGCTACAATGAGCAGTTCTTC.

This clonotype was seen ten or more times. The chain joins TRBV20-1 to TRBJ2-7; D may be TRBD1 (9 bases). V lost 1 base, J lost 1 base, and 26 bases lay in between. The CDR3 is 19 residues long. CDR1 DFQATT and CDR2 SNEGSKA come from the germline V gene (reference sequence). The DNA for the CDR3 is TGCAGTGCTAGAGGGTTACAGGGGGCTGGCGGGAGGAGATCCTACGAGCAGTACTTC. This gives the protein CSARGLQGAGGRRSYEQYF.

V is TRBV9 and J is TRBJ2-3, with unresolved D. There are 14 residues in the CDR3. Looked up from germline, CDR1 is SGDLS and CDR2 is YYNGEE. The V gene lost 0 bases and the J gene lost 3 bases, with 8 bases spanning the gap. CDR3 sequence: CASSVVEDTDTQYF. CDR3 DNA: TGTGCCAGCAGCGTAGTAGAGGATACAGATACGCAGTATTTT.

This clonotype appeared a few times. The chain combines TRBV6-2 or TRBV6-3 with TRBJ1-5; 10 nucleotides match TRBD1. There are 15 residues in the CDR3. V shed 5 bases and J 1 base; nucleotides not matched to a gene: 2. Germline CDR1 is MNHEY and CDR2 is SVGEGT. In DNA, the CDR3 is TGTGCCAGCAGTCGACAGGGGGCCAGCAATCAGCCCCAGCATTTT. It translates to CASSRQGASNQPQHF.

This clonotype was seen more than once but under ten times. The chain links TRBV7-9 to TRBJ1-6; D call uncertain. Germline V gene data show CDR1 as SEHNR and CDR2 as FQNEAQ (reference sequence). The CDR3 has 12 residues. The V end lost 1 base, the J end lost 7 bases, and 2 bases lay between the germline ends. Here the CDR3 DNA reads TGTGCCAGCAGCTTAGAGAATTCACCCCTCCACTTT. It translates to CASSLENSPLHF.

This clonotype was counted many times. CDR3 loop: CASNSYRQMNTEAFF. The CDR3 DNA follows: TGTGCCAGCAACTCATACCGACAGATGAACACTGAAGCTTTCTTT. The genes are TRBV2 and TRBJ1-1, with D possibly being TRBD1 (5 bases). Trimming removed 7 bases at V and 0 bases at J, with 15 bases between. Germline loops: CDR1 SNHLY, CDR2 FYNNEI. The CDR3 covers 15 residues. Drawing the rest from reference TRBV2 and TRBJ1-1, the complete variable domain is EPEVTQTPSHQVTQMGQEVILRCVPISNHLYFYWYRQILGQKVEFLVSFYNNEISEKSEIFDDQFSVERPDGSNFTLKIRSTKLEDSAMYFCASNSYRQMNTEAFFGQGTRLTVV.

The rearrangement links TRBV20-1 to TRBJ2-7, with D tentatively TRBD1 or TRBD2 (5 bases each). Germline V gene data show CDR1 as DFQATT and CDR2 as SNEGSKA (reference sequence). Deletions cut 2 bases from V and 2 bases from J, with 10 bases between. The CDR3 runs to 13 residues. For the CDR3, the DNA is TGCAGTGCTAGAATGAGGGACCCCTACGAGCAGTACTTC. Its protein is CSARMRDPYEQYF.

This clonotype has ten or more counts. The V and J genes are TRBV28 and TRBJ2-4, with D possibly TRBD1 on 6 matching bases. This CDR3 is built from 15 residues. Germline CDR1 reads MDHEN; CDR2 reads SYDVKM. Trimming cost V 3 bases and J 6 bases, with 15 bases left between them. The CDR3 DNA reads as TGTGCCAGCAGTTTTTCTGGGCAGGGGTTAAACATTCAGTACTTC. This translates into CASSFSGQGLNIQYF.

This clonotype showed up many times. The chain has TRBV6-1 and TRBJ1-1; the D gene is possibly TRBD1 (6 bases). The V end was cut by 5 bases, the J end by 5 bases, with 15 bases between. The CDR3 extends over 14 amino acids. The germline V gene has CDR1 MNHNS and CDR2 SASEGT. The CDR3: CASSYQGQRTEAFF. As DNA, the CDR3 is TGTGCCAGCAGTTACCAGGGGCAGAGGACTGAAGCTTTCTTT.

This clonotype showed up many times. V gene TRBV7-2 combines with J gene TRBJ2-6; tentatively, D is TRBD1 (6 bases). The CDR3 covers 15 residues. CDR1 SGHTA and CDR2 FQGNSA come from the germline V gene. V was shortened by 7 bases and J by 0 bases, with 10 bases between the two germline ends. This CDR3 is CASTDSYSGANVLTF. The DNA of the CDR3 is TGTGCCAGCACGGACAGCTACTCTGGGGCCAACGTCCTGACTTTC.

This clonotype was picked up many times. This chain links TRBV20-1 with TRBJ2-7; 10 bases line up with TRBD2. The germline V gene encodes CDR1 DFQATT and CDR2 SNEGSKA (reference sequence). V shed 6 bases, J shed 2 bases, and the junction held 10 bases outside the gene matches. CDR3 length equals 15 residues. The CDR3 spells CSALTSGRGTYEQYF. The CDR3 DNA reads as TGCAGTGCACTCACGAGCGGGAGGGGCACCTACGAGCAGTACTTC.

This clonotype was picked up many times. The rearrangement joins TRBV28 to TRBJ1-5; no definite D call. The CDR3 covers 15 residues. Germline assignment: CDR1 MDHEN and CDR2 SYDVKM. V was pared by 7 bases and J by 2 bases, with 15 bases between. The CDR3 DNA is TGTGCCAGCAATACTGCGGGTGAGCGCAATCAGCCCCAGCATTTT. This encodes CASNTAGERNQPQHF.

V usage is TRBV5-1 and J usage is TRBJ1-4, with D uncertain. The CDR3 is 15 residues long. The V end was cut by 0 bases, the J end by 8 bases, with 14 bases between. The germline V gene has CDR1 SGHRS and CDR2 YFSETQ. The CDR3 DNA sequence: TGCGCCAGCAGCTTGGGGAGTGGGCCGGGGGAAAAACTGTTTTTT. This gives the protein CASSLGSGPGEKLFF.

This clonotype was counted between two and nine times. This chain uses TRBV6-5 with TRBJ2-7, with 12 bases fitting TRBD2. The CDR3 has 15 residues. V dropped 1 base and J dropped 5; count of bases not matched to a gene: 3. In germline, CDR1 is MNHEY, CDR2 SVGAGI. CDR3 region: CASSYLTSGSHEQYF. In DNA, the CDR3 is TGTGCCAGCAGTTACTTGACTAGCGGGAGCCACGAGCAGTACTTC.

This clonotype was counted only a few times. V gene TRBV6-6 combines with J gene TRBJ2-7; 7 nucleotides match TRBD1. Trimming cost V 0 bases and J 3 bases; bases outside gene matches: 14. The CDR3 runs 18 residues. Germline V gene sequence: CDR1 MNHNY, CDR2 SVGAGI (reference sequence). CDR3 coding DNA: TGTGCCAGCAGTTACTCGAGGATACGACAGGGTATTGTCTACGAGCAGTACTTC. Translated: CASSYSRIRQGIVYEQYF.

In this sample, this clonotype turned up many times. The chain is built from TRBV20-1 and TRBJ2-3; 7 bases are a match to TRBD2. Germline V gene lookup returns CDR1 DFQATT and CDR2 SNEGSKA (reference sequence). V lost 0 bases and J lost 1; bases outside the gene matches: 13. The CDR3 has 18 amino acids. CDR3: CSARDRILAGHRTDTQYF. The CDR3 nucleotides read TGCAGTGCTAGAGATCGGATATTAGCGGGCCATCGCACAGATACGCAGTATTTT.

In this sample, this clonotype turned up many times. The CDR3 DNA reads as TGTGCCACCAGCAGTGGGGACAGGGGTGATCAGCCCCAGCATTTT. Translated, it gives CATSSGDRGDQPQHF. The chain recombines TRBV15 with TRBJ1-5; 10 positions match TRBD1. Germline CDR1 LNHNV, CDR2 YYDKDF (reference sequence). Unmatched junction bases numbered 4, after V lost 3 bases and J lost 5 bases. The CDR3 totals 15 residues.

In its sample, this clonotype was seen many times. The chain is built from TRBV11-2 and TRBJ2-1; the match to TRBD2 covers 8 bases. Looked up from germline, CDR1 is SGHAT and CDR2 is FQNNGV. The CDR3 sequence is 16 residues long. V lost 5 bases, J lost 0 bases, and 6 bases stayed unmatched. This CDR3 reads CASSDLAGSSYNEQFF. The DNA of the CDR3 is TGTGCCAGCAGCGATCTAGCGGGTAGCTCCTACAATGAGCAGTTCTTC.

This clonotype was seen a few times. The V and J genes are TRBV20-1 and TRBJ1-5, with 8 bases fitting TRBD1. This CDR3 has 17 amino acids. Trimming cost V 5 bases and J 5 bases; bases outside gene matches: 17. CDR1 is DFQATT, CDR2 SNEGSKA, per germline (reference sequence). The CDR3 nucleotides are TGCAGTGCTCCTAGGACAGGGCCAAGCCTGGGGGATCAGCCCCAGCATTTT. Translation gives CSAPRTGPSLGDQPQHF.

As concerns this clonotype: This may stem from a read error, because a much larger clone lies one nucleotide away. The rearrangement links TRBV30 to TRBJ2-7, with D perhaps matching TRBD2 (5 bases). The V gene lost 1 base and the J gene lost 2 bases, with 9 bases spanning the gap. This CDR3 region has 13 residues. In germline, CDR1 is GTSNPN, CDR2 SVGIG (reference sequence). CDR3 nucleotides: TGTGCCTGGAGTGCGGGGAACCCCTACGAGCAGTACTTC. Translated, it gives CAWSAGNPYEQYF.

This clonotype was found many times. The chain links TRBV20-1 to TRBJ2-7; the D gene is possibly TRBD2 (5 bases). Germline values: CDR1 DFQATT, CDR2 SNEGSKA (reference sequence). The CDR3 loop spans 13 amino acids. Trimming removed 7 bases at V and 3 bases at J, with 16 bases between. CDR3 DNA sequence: TGCAGTGTCTACAACGGACTGAACTACGAGCAGTACTTC. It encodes CSVYNGLNYEQYF.

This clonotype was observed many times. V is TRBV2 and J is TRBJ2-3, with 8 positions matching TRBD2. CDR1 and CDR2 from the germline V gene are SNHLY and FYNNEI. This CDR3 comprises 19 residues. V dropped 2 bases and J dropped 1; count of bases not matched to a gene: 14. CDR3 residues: CASSEWGLVGTIRTDTQYF. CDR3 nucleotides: TGTGCCAGCAGTGAATGGGGACTAGTGGGAACCATACGCACAGATACGCAGTATTTT.

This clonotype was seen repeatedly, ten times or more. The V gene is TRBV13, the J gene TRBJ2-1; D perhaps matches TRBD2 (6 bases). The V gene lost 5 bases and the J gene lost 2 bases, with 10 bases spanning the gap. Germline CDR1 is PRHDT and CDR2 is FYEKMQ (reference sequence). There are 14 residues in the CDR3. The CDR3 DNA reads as TGTGCCAGCAGCACGGAGGGGCCCTACAATGAGCAGTTCTTC. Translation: CASSTEGPYNEQFF.